The clone carrying this T cell receptor beta chain was counted only a few times. Antigen unknown. Each CDR3 protein gets one entry after TCRdb re-called the RT-PCR reads with MiXCR. Of approximately 730,000 distinct CDR3 sequences listed, more than 11% were seen once; the top ten hold 5.5% to 8%. The data are from a study of response to subunit inactivated influenza vaccine. The germline gives CDR1 MGHDK, CDR2 SYGVNS. The length of the CDR3 is 14 residues. V lost 2 bases, J lost 2 bases, and 10 bases lay in between. Study outcomes and limitations: The authors suggested that every seasonal influenza vaccination recruits few new T cells.

The specimen comprised PBMCs from blood, sampled 14 days before vaccination. The rearrangement links TRBV25-1 to TRBJ2-7; D is uncertain. The receptor was isolated from a man aged 50-59 years who received an inactivated influenza vaccine. CDR3: CASSETVAAYEQYF. The CDR3 DNA reads TGTGCCAGCAGTGAAACTGTGGCAGCCTACGAGCAGTACTTC.